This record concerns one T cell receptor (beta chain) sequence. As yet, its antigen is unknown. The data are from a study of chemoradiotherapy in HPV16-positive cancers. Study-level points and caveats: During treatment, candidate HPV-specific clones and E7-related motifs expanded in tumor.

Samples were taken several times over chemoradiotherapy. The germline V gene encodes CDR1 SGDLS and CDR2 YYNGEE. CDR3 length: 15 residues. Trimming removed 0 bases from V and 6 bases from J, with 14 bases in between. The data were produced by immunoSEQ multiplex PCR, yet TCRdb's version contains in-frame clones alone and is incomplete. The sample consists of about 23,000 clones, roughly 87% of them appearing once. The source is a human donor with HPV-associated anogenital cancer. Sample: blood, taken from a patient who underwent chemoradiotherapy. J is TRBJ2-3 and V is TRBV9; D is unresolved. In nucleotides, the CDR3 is TGTGCCAGCAGCGTAGTAGGAATAGCCGCGGATACGCAGTATTTT. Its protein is CASSVVGIAADTQYF.